Listed here are 25 T cell receptor beta chains from one sample, sequenced in a study of patients and donors after allogeneic stem cell transplantation. TCRdb recomputed calls from the RT-PCR reads with MiXCR, one row per CDR3 protein. There are about a million distinct CDR3 sequences in the sample; under 20% occur only once, and 5% to 6.5% lies in the top ten. Sequenced input: blood, either unsorted or a sorted T cell fraction (not recorded which). These receptors originate from a human donor who was either an allogeneic HSCT recipient or a stem cell or donor lymphocyte infusion donor (not recorded which). It is not recorded whose cells these are; they may come from a transplant donor.

This clonotype has only a few counts. The CDR3 nucleotides read TGTGCCAGCAGTTTCGCGGATTATAGGAATTCACCCCTCCACTTT. Translation: CASSFADYRNSPLHF. This rearrangement joins TRBV12-3 or TRBV12-4 to TRBJ1-6; no clear D gene. Trimming took off 3 bases at V and 7 bases at J, with 13 bases between the two ends. The CDR3 has 15 residues.

This clonotype turned up a few times. The chain's CDR3 is CAWSRTAGNQPQHF. In nucleotides, the CDR3 is TGTGCCTGGAGTCGGACGGCGGGCAATCAGCCCCAGCATTTT. J is TRBJ1-5 and V is TRBV30; D call uncertain. The V end was cut by 2 bases, the J end by 2 bases, with 10 bases between. Germline V gives CDR1 GTSNPN, CDR2 SVGIG (reference sequence). CDR3 length: 14 amino acids. The whole variable domain, filled in from reference TRBV30 and TRBJ1-5, reads SQTIHQWPATLVQPVGSPLSLECTVEGTSNPNLYWYRQAAGRGLQLLFYSVGIGQISSEVPQNLSASRPQDRQFILSSKKLLLSDSGFYLCAWSRTAGNQPQHFGDGTRLSIL.

The table lists this clonotype with a few counts. V and J are TRBV6-5 and TRBJ1-1; 10 bases align to TRBD1. This CDR3 is built from 15 residues. Germline CDR1 MNHEY, CDR2 SVGAGI. V was pared by 2 bases and J by 10 bases, with 10 bases of the junction left unmatched. CDR3 region: CASSYLSRDRGGAFF. For the CDR3, the DNA is TGTGCCAGCAGTTACCTATCCAGGGACAGGGGAGGAGCTTTCTTT.

The chain recombines TRBV27 with TRBJ2-5; 8 nucleotides align to TRBD1. Germline V gene lookup returns CDR1 MNHEY and CDR2 SMNVEV (reference sequence). J gave up 7 bases and V 5 bases, and 9 bases lay outside the gene matches. This CDR3 has 14 amino acids. The CDR3, as DNA: TGTGCCAGCAGTCTAAGGACAGGGCTGGGGACCCAGTACTTC. This encodes CASSLRTGLGTQYF.

V gene TRBV4-1 combines with J gene TRBJ2-5; 8 bases agree with TRBD2. Germline loops: CDR1 MGHRA, CDR2 YSYEKL. V lost 0 bases, J lost 3 bases, and 12 bases stayed unmatched. The CDR3 sequence is 18 residues long. CDR3 in DNA: TGCGCCAGCAGCCAAGATTTGTTGGAGGGACTAGAGAAAGAGACCCAGTACTTC. Its translation is CASSQDLLEGLEKETQYF.

The chain couples TRBV7-9 to TRBJ1-5; 7 nucleotides agree with TRBD1. J was trimmed by 2 bases and V by 5 bases; bases with no gene match: 9. Germline CDR1 is SEHNR and CDR2 is FQNEAQ (reference sequence). CDR3 length: 16 residues. This chain's CDR3 is CASSATGTVGNQPQHF. CDR3 sequence (DNA): TGTGCCAGCAGCGCGACAGGGACGGTCGGCAATCAGCCCCAGCATTTT.

The rearrangement joins TRBV6-2 or TRBV6-3 to TRBJ2-2; D gene ambiguous. Trimming left V 6 bases short and J 3 bases short, with 17 bases between. There are 16 residues in the CDR3. Germline V gives CDR1 MNHEY, CDR2 SVGEGT. The CDR3 coding sequence is TGTGCCAGCAGCCCCCCAACAGCGCTGGACACCGGGGAGCTGTTTTTT. This gives the protein CASSPPTALDTGELFF.

This chain uses TRBV2 with TRBJ2-2; a weak D match, TRBD1 (6 bases). The V gene lost 4 bases and the J gene lost 4 bases, with 13 bases spanning the gap. The CDR3 is 15 residues long. The germline CDR1 and CDR2 sequences are SNHLY and FYNNEI. CDR3 loop: CASSGNRVATGELFF. Here the CDR3 DNA reads TGTGCCAGCAGTGGTAACAGGGTGGCCACCGGGGAGCTGTTTTTT.

V and J are TRBV7-8 and TRBJ2-5; 16 bases are a match to TRBD2. CDR1 SGHVS and CDR2 FQNEAQ come from the germline V gene. V was clipped by 5 bases and J by 3 bases; unmatched bases: 6. This CDR3 comprises 17 residues. CDR3 coding DNA: TGTGCCAGCAGCGACAAGGGACTAGCGGGAGGGGAAGAGACCCAGTACTTC. Protein sequence: CASSDKGLAGGEETQYF. The variable domain in full, with the rest retrieved from reference TRBV7-8 and TRBJ2-5, is GAGVSQSPRYKVAKRGQDVALRCDPISGHVSLFWYQQALGQGPEFLTYFQNEAQLDKSGLPSDRFFAERPEGSVSTLKIQRTQQEDSAVYLCASSDKGLAGGEETQYFGPGTRLLVL.

J is TRBJ2-7 and V is TRBV20-1, with TRBD2 matching over 12 bases. Germline CDR1 DFQATT, CDR2 SNEGSKA (reference sequence). V lost 0 bases and J lost 5; bases outside the gene matches: 11. The length of the CDR3 is 17 residues. The CDR3 region is CSARDYRLAGGPNEQYF. CDR3 sequence (DNA): TGCAGTGCTAGAGATTATAGGCTAGCGGGGGGGCCCAACGAGCAGTACTTC.

At least ten counts were recorded for this clonotype. V is TRBV10-3 and J is TRBJ2-6, with D perhaps matching TRBD1 (5 bases). The CDR3 extends over 16 amino acids. V shed 0 bases and J shed 4 bases, with 10 bases lying between them. The germline V gene has CDR1 ENHRY and CDR2 SYGVKD. The CDR3 DNA reads TGTGCCATCAGTGAGTCGGGCAGGGCCGGGGCCAACGTCCTGACTTTC. The encoded protein is CAISESGRAGANVLTF.

This chain connects TRBV19 to TRBJ1-6; D unclear. V lost 1 base, J lost 7 bases, and 11 bases lay in between. From germline, CDR1 is LNHDA and CDR2 SQIVND (reference sequence). The CDR3 runs to 15 residues. Here the CDR3 reads CASSIGSESNSPLHF. CDR3 nucleotides: TGTGCCAGTAGTATAGGCTCGGAGTCCAATTCACCCCTCCACTTT.

V is TRBV20-1 and J is TRBJ2-6; D call uncertain. This CDR3 spans 21 amino acids. Germline lookup yields CDR1 DFQATT and CDR2 SNEGSKA (reference sequence). V was trimmed by 6 bases and J by 0 bases, leaving 30 bases between them. CDR3 loop: CSAPEKNQTDESYSGANVLTF. CDR3 bases: TGCAGTGCCCCGGAAAAAAATCAGACGGACGAATCCTACTCTGGGGCCAACGTCCTGACTTTC.

The chain joins TRBV20-1 to TRBJ1-2, with TRBD1 as a possible D gene (5 bases). This CDR3 spans 14 amino acids. The V end lost 5 bases, the J end lost 2 bases, and 15 bases lay between the germline ends. The germline V gene has CDR1 DFQATT and CDR2 SNEGSKA (reference sequence). The DNA for the CDR3 is TGCAGTGCTGGCCCCCCCGCAGGGAACTATGGCTACACCTTC. This sequence encodes CSAGPPAGNYGYTF.

This clonotype was seen more than once but under ten times. The V and J genes are TRBV25-1 and TRBJ2-7; TRBD2 aligns across 7 bases. The CDR3 runs to 16 residues. Germline lookup yields CDR1 MGHDK and CDR2 SYGVNS. With 1 base clipped from V and 3 bases from J, the junction kept 9 bases outside the gene matches. CDR3 in amino acids: CASSEFGSAGVYEQYF. The CDR3 nucleotides are TGTGCCAGCAGTGAATTTGGAAGCGCGGGGGTCTACGAGCAGTACTTC.

In this sample, this clonotype turned up a few times. This chain links TRBV11-2 with TRBJ2-3; a possible D gene is TRBD1 (5 bases). Trimming stripped 11 bases from V and 0 bases from J, with 15 bases between. Germline loops: CDR1 SGHAT, CDR2 FQNNGV. This CDR3 spans 14 amino acids. The CDR3 DNA reads TGTGCCGGCCAAGGGGAATCCAGCACAGATACGCAGTATTTT. Amino acids: CAGQGESSTDTQYF.

This clonotype showed up just a few times. J is TRBJ2-3 and V is TRBV2; D ambiguous. CDR1 is SNHLY, CDR2 FYNNEI, per germline. The CDR3 is made up of 13 amino acids. The germline V and J ends were trimmed by 2 bases and 0 bases, with 3 bases remaining between them. The CDR3 loop reads CASSELSTDTQYF. The CDR3 DNA reads as TGTGCCAGCAGTGAACTGAGCACAGATACGCAGTATTTT.

V usage is TRBV10-2 and J usage is TRBJ1-1; D perhaps matches TRBD1 (6 bases). CDR1 and CDR2 (germline): WSHSY, SAAADI. V was shortened by 4 bases and J by 3 bases, with 15 bases between the two germline ends. CDR3 length: 15 amino acids. The CDR3 coding sequence is TGCGCCAGCAGTGTAGGTCAGGACAGACACACTGAAGCTTTCTTT. Translation: CASSVGQDRHTEAFF.

This chain connects TRBV12-3 or TRBV12-4 to TRBJ1-2; 10 positions agree with TRBD1. Trimming removed 4 bases from V and 7 bases from J; junction bases left unmatched: 6. This CDR3 has 14 residues. In DNA, the CDR3 is TGTGCCAGCAGTTGGGACAGGGGAGGTCTTGGCTACACCTTC. Translation gives CASSWDRGGLGYTF.

This clonotype was observed a few times. The chain recombines TRBV27 with TRBJ2-7; 9 positions match TRBD1. This CDR3 comprises 15 residues. Per germline, CDR1 MNHEY and CDR2 SMNVEV (reference sequence). The V and J ends lost 5 bases and 4 bases, in that order; junction bases with no gene match: 9. In DNA, the CDR3 is TGTGCCAGCAGTACGGGACAGGGTAATTTATACGAGCAGTACTTC. Its protein product is CASSTGQGNLYEQYF.

This chain connects TRBV20-1 to TRBJ1-6; possibly TRBD1 for D (6 bases). V lost 3 bases and J lost 10, with 19 bases in between. The germline V gene encodes CDR1 DFQATT and CDR2 SNEGSKA (reference sequence). This CDR3 has 15 residues. CDR3 sequence reads: CSARLGQGMQSPLHF. The CDR3 DNA reads TGCAGTGCTAGGTTGGGGCAGGGGATGCAATCACCCCTCCACTTT.

This clonotype was seen only a few times. The rearrangement uses TRBV30 and TRBJ1-2; the D gene is possibly TRBD1 (5 bases). From germline, CDR1 is GTSNPN and CDR2 SVGIG (reference sequence). CDR3 length: 13 residues. Trimming pared 3 bases from V and 8 bases from J, leaving 16 bases between. CDR3 bases: TGTGCCTGGAGGGCCTCTGGGGGTAAAGGCTACACCTTC. The encoded protein is CAWRASGGKGYTF.

This clonotype was detected a few times. The chain has TRBV30 and TRBJ1-5; tentatively, D is TRBD1 (5 bases). The CDR3 consists of 15 residues. CDR1 GTSNPN and CDR2 SVGIG come from the germline V gene (reference sequence). Trimming stripped 0 bases from V and 7 bases from J, with 16 bases between. Here the CDR3 DNA reads TGTGCCTGGAGTGTAGATACAAGGGGAGGCCAGCCCCAGCATTTT. This encodes CAWSVDTRGGQPQHF.

This clonotype was seen ten or more times. The chain joins TRBV12-3 or TRBV12-4 to TRBJ1-1, with D maybe TRBD1 (6 bases). The V end lost 5 bases, the J end lost 10 bases, and 17 bases lay between the germline ends. The length of the CDR3 is 13 residues. The CDR3 protein is CASSPQGRLGAFF. CDR3 coding DNA: TGTGCCAGCAGTCCACAGGGCCGCCTGGGAGCTTTCTTT.

The chain uses TRBV5-1 and TRBJ1-2; unclear D gene. Germline lookup yields CDR1 SGHRS and CDR2 YFSETQ. V shed 2 bases and J shed 4 bases, with 9 bases lying between them. The CDR3 has 13 amino acids. The CDR3, as DNA: TGCGCCAGCAGCTTTGAGGGAGGCTATGGCTACACCTTC. It translates to CASSFEGGYGYTF. Combining the CDR3 with reference TRBV5-1 and TRBJ1-2 gives the whole variable domain KAGVTQTPRYLIKTRGQQVTLSCSPISGHRSVSWYQQTPGQGLQFLFEYFSETQRNKGNFPGRFSGRQFSNSRSEMNVSTLELGDSALYLCASSFEGGYGYTFGSGTRLTVV.